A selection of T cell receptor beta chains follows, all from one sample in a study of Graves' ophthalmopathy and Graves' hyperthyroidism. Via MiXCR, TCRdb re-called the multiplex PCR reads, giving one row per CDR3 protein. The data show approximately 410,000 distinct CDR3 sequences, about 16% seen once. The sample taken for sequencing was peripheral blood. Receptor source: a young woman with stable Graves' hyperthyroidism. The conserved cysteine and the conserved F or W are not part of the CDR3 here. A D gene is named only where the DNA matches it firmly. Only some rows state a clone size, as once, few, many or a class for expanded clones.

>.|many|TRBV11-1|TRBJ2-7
ASSSRDLTSEQY
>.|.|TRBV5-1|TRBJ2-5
ASSLVGGERETQY
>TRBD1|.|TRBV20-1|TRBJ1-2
SARDFGTVDGYT
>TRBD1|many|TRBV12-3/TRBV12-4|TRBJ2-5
ASSPGQEVLETQY
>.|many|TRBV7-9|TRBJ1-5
ASSSGVGNQPQH
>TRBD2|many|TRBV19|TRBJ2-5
ASSSGGALKETQY
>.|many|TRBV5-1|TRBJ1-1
ASKRTDDTEAF
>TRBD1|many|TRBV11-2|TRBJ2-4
ASSSRQGANIQY
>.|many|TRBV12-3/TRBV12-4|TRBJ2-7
ASSLKVAFDEQY
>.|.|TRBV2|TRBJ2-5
ASSGKWGGQETQY
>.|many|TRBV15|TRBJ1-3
ATSTGSHNKSGNTIY
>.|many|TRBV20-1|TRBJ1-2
SAREGVEYGYT
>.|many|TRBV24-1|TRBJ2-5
ATEDLQETQY
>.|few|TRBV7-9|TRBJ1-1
ASSSAPAF
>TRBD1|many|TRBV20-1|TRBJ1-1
SASRGQGFAEAF
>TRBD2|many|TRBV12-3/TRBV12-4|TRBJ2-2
ASSLSGGANTGELF
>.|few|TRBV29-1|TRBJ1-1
SVDDGHTRITEAF
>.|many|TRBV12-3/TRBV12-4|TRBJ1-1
ASSYGRNHITEAF
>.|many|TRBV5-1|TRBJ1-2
ASSEGLPNYGYT
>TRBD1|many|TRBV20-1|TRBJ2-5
SARGDRGLEETQY
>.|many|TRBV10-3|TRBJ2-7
ATGNSYEQY